The 10 T cell receptor beta chains reported below all come from one sample, sequenced in a study of beta chain features in type 1 diabetes. Overall study results and limits: Moderate but significant shortening of TCRB CDR3s was recorded in all four CD4+ subsets from Type 1 diabetes patients.

What these receptors recognize is not known. Every isolated RNA sample was fully reverse transcribed, so sequencing captured expressed TCRB transcripts. Sequencing was performed with immunoSEQ multiplex PCR; in TCRdb, only in-frame clones are kept and a portion is missing. Found here are a few hundred thousand clones, around an eighth of them singletons; the top ten hold approximately 0.016%. Sequencing input: naive CD4+ T cells from blood. The receptor source for this set is a woman between 18 and 29 years old with type 1 diabetes.

The sample holds a few counts of this clone. This chain uses TRBV10-3 with TRBJ2-7; unclear D gene. Germline assignment: CDR1 ENHRY and CDR2 SYGVKD. The CDR3 is 11 residues long. Trimming took 4 bases from V and 4 from J, leaving 5 bases between them. CDR3 bases: TGTGCCATCAGTGCGGGTTACGAGCAGTACTTC. It yields the protein CAISAGYEQYF.

CDR3 region: CASSFLGGSYNEQFF. CDR3 coding DNA: TGCGCCAGCAGCTTTTTGGGGGGCTCCTACAATGAGCAGTTCTTC. This chain links TRBV5-1 with TRBJ2-1; D might be TRBD2 (6 bases). Germline CDR1 SGHRS, CDR2 YFSETQ. Between the trimmed V and J ends, which lost 2 bases and 0 bases, there was a span of 9 bases. The CDR3 length is 15 residues.

This clone was counted between two and nine times. The chain links TRBV15 to TRBJ1-3; TRBD1 agrees at 7 bases. Unmatched junction bases numbered 7, after V lost 3 bases and J lost 8 bases. Germline loops: CDR1 LNHNV, CDR2 YYDKDF (reference sequence). The CDR3 has 14 amino acids. The CDR3 DNA reads as TGTGCCACCAGCAGTGACAGGGTATCGCACACCATATATTTT. Protein: CATSSDRVSHTIYF.

The CDR3 reads CASSRTGVGGEETQYF. As DNA, the CDR3 is TGTGCCAGCAGCAGAACAGGGGTGGGAGGTGAAGAGACCCAGTACTTC. This chain uses TRBV2 with TRBJ2-5; tentatively, D is TRBD1 (7 bases). CDR1 is SNHLY, CDR2 FYNNEI, per germline. CDR3 size: 16 residues. With 6 bases removed from V and 3 bases from J, the gap between germline ends came to 20 bases.

The V call is TRBV28, the J call TRBJ2-7; TRBD1 is a possible D gene (6 bases). The germline V gene encodes CDR1 MDHEN and CDR2 SYDVKM. The CDR3 covers 13 residues. Trimming removed 6 bases at V and 3 bases at J, with 12 bases between. CDR3 sequence (DNA): TGTGCCAGCAGCACAGGGTCTCGCTACGAGCAGTACTTC. This translates into CASSTGSRYEQYF.

The chain links TRBV7-2 to TRBJ2-7; TRBD2 aligns across 11 bases. The CDR3 spans 17 residues. Germline lookup yields CDR1 SGHTA and CDR2 FQGNSA. With V trimmed by 5 bases and J by 3 bases, 12 bases remained unmatched. DNA of the CDR3: TGTGCCAGCAGCAACCAGGGGGCTAGCGGGAGGTACTACGAGCAGTACGTC. Its translation: CASSNQGASGRYYEQYV.

This clone was counted only a few times. V and J are TRBV5-1 and TRBJ1-2; D is perhaps TRBD1 (5 bases). The germline gives CDR1 SGHRS, CDR2 YFSETQ. Trimming removed 7 bases at V and 8 bases at J, with 18 bases between. This CDR3 region has 13 residues. CDR3 DNA sequence: TGCGCCAGCGCATTGACAGAATACTCCGGCTACACCTTC. It codes for CASALTEYSGYTF.

This clone was seen more than once but under ten times. The CDR3 region is CASRQRVPRRSNQPQHF. The CDR3 nucleotides are TGTGCCAGCAGACAGAGGGTCCCCCGCCGGAGCAATCAGCCCCAGCATTTT. This chain uses TRBV25-1 with TRBJ1-5; D is ambiguous. V was pared by 6 bases and J by 1 base, with 19 bases between. Germline V CDR1 and CDR2: MGHDK, SYGVNS. CDR3 length: 17 amino acids. The full variable domain, with the rest looked up from reference TRBV25-1 and TRBJ1-5, is EADIYQTPRYLVIGTGKKITLECSQTMGHDKMYWYQQDPGMELHLIHYSYGVNSTEKGDLSSESTVSRIRTEHFPLTLESARPSHTSQYLCASRQRVPRRSNQPQHFGDGTRLSIL.

The chain joins TRBV30 to TRBJ2-5, with TRBD2 as a possible D gene (5 bases). The V gene's germline CDR1 is GTSNPN and CDR2 SVGIG (reference sequence). Between the trimmed V and J ends, which lost 0 bases and 3 bases, there was a span of 8 bases. The CDR3 covers 13 residues. The CDR3 here is CAWSVQLEETQYF. For the CDR3, the DNA is TGTGCCTGGAGTGTACAACTAGAAGAGACCCAGTACTTC.

This clone was counted only a few times. CDR3 in amino acids: CASSEGSGMAGELFF. In nucleotides, the CDR3 is TGTGCCAGCAGTGAAGGAAGCGGGATGGCCGGGGAGCTGTTTTTT. The V call is TRBV2, the J call TRBJ2-2; 7 nucleotides line up with TRBD2. The CDR3 runs to 15 residues. Germline lookup yields CDR1 SNHLY and CDR2 FYNNEI. Trimming removed 1 base from V and 6 bases from J; junction bases left unmatched: 5.